This T cell receptor beta chain derives from a study of T-cell reconstitution after alpha-beta-depleted transplantation in children. In its sample, this clonotype was seen a few times. The germline V gene encodes CDR1 MNHEY and CDR2 SVGAGI. The V end was cut by 6 bases, the J end by 5 bases, with 13 bases between. The CDR3 is made up of 14 amino acids. The library targeted TCRbeta and was prepared with unique molecular identifiers. MiXCR, applied by TCRdb to the PCR reads, yields one record per CDR3 protein. The sample has fewer than 700,000 distinct CDR3 sequences, 13% seen once. The sequence derives from a male patient under 18 who had a stem cell transplant for acute myeloid leukemia, so the T cells may come from the graft donor. The V and J genes are TRBV6-5 and TRBJ1-4; TRBD1 is a possible D gene (6 bases). The sequences come from PBMCs, mostly from graft donor cells, collected 360 days after TCRalphabeta/CD19-depleted stem cell transplant. CDR3 bases: TGTGCCAGCAGCGGACGAGACAGGAATGAAAAACTGTTTTTT. Translation gives CASSGRDRNEKLFF.